This TCR beta chain comes out of a study of human T cells and chemical hapten exposure. Study as a whole: 2% DPC applied to a roughly 2 cm by roughly 2 cm arm area sensitized donors.

TCRdb re-derived calls from the RACE reads in MiXCR, one entry per CDR3 protein. The sample contains roughly 150,000 distinct CDR3 sequences, roughly 12% of which appear only once. Stated time point: patch test 2, 6 weeks after DPC sensitization. The treatment here: therapeutic diphenylcyclopropenone sensitization with weekly scalp DPC. This clonotype was found a few times. The receptor was isolated from a woman between 45 and 60 years old with alopecia areata. Some clones in this sample may be carry-over from other donors' samples. Sequenced here: whole blood, sampled in connection with sensitization to the hapten diphenylcyclopropenone (DPC).

The CDR3 DNA follows: TGTGCCAGCAGCCCTCGACTAGCGGGAGGTCATTCCTACGAGCAGTACTTC. Translation: CASSPRLAGGHSYEQYF. The chain recombines TRBV7-2 with TRBJ2-7; 13 nucleotides agree with TRBD2. Germline-derived CDR1 and CDR2 are SGHTA and FQGNSA. This CDR3 has 17 amino acids. Trimming cost V 5 bases and J 1 base; bases outside gene matches: 8.